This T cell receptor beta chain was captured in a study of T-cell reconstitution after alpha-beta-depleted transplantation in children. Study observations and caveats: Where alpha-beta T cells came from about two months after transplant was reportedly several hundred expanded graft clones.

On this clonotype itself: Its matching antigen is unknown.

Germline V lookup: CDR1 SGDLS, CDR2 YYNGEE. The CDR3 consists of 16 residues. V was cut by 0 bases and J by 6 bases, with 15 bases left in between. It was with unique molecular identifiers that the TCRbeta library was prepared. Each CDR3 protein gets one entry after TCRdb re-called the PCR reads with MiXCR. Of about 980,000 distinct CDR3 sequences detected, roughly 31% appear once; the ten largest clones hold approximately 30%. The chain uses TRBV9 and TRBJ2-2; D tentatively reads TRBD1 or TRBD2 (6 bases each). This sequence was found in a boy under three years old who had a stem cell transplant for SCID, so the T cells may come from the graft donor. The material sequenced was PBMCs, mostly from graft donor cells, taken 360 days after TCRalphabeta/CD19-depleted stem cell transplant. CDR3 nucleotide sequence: TGTGCCAGCAGCGTAGAGAAAACGGGGGCGCCCGGGGAGCTGTTTTTT. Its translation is CASSVEKTGAPGELFF.